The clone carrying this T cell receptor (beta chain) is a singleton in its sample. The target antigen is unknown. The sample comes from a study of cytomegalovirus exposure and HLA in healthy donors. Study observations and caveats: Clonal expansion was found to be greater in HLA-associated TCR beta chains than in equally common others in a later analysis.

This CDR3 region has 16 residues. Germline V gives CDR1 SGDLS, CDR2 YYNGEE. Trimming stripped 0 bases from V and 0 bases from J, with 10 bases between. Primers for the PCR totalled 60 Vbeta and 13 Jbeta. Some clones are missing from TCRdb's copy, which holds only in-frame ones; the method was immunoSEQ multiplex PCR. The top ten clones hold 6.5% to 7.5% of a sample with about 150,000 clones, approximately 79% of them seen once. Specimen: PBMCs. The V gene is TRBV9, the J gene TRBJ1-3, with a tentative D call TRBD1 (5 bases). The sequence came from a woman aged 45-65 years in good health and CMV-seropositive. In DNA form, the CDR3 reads TGTGCCAGCAGCGTAGTCGCAGGGAACTCTGGAAACACCATATATTTT. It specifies CASSVVAGNSGNTIYF.